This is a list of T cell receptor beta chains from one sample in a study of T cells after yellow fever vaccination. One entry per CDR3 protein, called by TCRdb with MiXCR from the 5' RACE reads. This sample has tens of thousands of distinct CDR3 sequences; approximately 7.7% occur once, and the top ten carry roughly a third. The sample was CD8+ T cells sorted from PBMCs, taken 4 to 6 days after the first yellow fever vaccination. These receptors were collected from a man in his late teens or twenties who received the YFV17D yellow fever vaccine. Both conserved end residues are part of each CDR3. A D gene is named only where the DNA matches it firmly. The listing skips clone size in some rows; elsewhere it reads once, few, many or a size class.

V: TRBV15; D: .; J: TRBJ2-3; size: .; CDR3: CATTLEGAVTDTQYF; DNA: TGTGCCACCACCCTCGAAGGGGCGGTCACAGATACGCAGTATTTT
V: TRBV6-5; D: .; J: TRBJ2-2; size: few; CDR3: CASSYSTGHTGELFF; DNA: TGTGCCAGCAGTTACTCGACAGGTCACACCGGGGAGCTGTTTTTT
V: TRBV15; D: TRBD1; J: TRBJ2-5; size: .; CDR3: CATSIERGRETQYF; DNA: TGTGCCACCAGCATCGAAAGGGGGCGAGAGACCCAGTACTTC
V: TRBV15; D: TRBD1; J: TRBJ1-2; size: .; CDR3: CATSRGAIDRGDGYTF; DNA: TGTGCCACCAGCAGAGGCGCGATCGACAGGGGGGATGGCTACACCTTC
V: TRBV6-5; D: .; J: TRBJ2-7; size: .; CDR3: CASSYSRVSSYEQYF; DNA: TGTGCCAGCAGTTACTCCAGGGTTAGCTCCTACGAGCAGTACTTC
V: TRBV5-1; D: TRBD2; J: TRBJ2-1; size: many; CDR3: CASSLYRGGSNEQFF; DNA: TGCGCCAGCAGCTTGTATCGGGGGGGCAGTAATGAGCAGTTCTTC
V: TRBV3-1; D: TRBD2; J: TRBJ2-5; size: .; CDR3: CASRSGLAEFQETQYF; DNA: TGTGCCAGCAGGTCGGGACTAGCGGAGTTCCAAGAGACCCAGTACTTC
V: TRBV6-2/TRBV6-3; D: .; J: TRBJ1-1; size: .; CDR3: CASRPLLNTEAFF; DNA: TGTGCCAGCAGACCCCTCCTCAACACTGAAGCTTTCTTT
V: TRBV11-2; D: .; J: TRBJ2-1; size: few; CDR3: CASSPRQSSYNEQFF; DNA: TGTGCCAGCAGCCCCCGACAGAGCTCCTACAATGAGCAGTTCTTC
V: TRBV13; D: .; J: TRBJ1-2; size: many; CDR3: CASSSTAGGYGRNYGYTF; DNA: TGTGCCAGCAGCTCCACGGCCGGGGGATATGGCAGAAACTATGGCTACACCTTC
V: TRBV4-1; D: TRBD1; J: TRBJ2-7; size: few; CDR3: CASSQAQGAYEQYF; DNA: TGCGCCAGCAGCCAAGCCCAGGGGGCCTACGAGCAGTACTTC